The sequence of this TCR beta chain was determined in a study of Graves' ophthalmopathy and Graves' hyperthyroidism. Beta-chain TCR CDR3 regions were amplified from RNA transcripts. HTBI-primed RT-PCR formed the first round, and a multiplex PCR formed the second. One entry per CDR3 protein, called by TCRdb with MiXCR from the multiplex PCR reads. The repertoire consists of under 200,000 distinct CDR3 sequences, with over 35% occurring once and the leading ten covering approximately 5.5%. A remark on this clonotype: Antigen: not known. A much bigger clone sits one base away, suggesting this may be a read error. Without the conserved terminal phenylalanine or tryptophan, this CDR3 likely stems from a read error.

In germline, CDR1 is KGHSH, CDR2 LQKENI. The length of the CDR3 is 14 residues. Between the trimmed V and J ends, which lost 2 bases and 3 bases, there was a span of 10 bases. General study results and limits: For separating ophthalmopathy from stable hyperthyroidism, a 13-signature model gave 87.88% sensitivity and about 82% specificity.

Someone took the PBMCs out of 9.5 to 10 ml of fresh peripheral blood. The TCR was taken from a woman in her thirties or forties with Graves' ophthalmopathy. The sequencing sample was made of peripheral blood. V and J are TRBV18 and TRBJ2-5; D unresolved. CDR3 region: CASSPREEKETQYS. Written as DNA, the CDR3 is TGTGCCAGCTCACCAAGGGAAGAAAAAGAGACCCAGTACTCC.